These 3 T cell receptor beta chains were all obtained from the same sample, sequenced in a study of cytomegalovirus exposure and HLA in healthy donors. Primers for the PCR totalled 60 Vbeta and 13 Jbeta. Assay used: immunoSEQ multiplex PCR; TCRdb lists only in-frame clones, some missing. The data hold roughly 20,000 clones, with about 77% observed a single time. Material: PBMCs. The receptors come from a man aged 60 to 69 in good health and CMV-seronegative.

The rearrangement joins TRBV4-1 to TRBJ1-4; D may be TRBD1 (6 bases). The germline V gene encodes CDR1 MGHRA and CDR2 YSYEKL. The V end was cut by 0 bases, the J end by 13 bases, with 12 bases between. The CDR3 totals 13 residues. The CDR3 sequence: CASSQDRRGRLFF. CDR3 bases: TGCGCCAGCAGCCAAGATCGCAGGGGTCGACTGTTTTTT.

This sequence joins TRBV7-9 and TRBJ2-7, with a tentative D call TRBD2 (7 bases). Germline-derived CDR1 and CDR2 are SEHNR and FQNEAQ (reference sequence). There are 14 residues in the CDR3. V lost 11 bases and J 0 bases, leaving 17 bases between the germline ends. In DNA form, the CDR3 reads TGTGCCGGAGGGGGGGGCAGGAGCTCCTACGAGCAGTACTTC. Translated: CAGGGGRSSYEQYF.

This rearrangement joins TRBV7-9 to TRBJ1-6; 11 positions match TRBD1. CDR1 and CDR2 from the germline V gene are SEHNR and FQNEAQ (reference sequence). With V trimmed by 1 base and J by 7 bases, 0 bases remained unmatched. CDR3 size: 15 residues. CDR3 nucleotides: TGTGCCAGCAGCTTAGGGGACAGGGGGAATTCACCCCTCCACTTT. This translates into CASSLGDRGNSPLHF. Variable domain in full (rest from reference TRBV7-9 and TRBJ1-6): DTGVSQNPRHKITKRGQNVTFRCDPISEHNRLYWYRQTLGQGPEFLTYFQNEAQLEKSRLLSDRFSAERPKGSFSTLEIQRTEQGDSAMYLCASSLGDRGNSPLHFGNGTRLTVT.